The 8 T cell receptor beta chains listed next were all sequenced from one sample in a study of blood T cells in healthy people across ages. It was with a sample-barcoded 5' primer and a J-beta primer mix that a second PCR of roughly 7 to 12 cycles was run. TCRdb re-called the 5' RACE reads through MiXCR, storing one row per CDR3 protein. The sample has about 590,000 distinct CDR3 sequences; about 30% are singletons. Sequenced sample: blood. Receptors were obtained from an elderly woman in good health.

The chain carries TRBV7-6 and TRBJ2-2; D is possibly TRBD1 (6 bases). V was trimmed by 0 bases and J by 1 base, leaving 12 bases between them. The germline gives CDR1 SGHVS, CDR2 FNYEAQ. CDR3 length equals 17 residues. Here the CDR3 DNA reads TGTGCCAGCAGCTTAGCGGGACAAGCTATGAACACCGGGGAGCTGTTTTTT. Amino acids: CASSLAGQAMNTGELFF.

In its sample, this clonotype was seen many times. The J gene is TRBJ2-3, the V gene TRBV20-1; 14 nucleotides align to TRBD2. Trimming removed 5 bases from V and 8 bases from J; junction bases left unmatched: 15. CDR1 is DFQATT, CDR2 SNEGSKA, per germline (reference sequence). CDR3 length equals 17 residues. Here the CDR3 DNA reads TGCAGTGCTCCTCCGACTAGCGGGGGGGCCCGTCTGGGTACGCAGTATTTT. Its translation is CSAPPTSGGARLGTQYF.

Only a few counts were recorded for this clonotype. J is TRBJ1-1 and V is TRBV20-1; 8 bases agree with TRBD1. CDR3 length: 12 residues. Germline V gives CDR1 DFQATT, CDR2 SNEGSKA (reference sequence). The junction had 3 bases not matched to a gene; V was cut back by 5 bases and J by 4 bases. Here the CDR3 reads CSAGDRGTEAFF. CDR3 nucleotides: TGCAGTGCTGGTGACAGGGGCACTGAAGCTTTCTTT.

This chain uses TRBV5-1 with TRBJ2-1; D gene ambiguous. V was clipped by 0 bases and J by 9 bases, with 7 bases between them. This CDR3 contains 12 residues. Germline-derived CDR1 and CDR2 are SGHRS and YFSETQ. CDR3 residues: CASSLAGSEQFF. CDR3 in DNA: TGCGCCAGCAGCTTGGCCGGAAGTGAGCAGTTCTTC.

V is TRBV6-1 and J is TRBJ2-1; maybe TRBD1 (6 bases). Looked up from germline, CDR1 is MNHNS and CDR2 is SASEGT. The CDR3 length is 14 residues. Between the trimmed V and J ends, which lost 7 bases and 3 bases, there was a span of 13 bases. DNA of the CDR3: TGTGCCAGCAAAGGACAGTCCCACTACAATGAGCAGTTCTTC. This translates into CASKGQSHYNEQFF.

This clonotype appeared many times. The rearrangement uses TRBV5-1 and TRBJ1-1; tentative D call: TRBD1 (5 bases). Germline assignment: CDR1 SGHRS and CDR2 YFSETQ. V was pared by 4 bases and J by 1 base, with 8 bases between. This CDR3 spans 13 amino acids. CDR3 sequence (DNA): TGCGCCAGCAGCCGGGACTCGAACACTGAAGCTTTCTTT. Translating it yields CASSRDSNTEAFF.

The chain joins TRBV20-1 to TRBJ2-7; maybe TRBD1 (5 bases). CDR1 is DFQATT and CDR2 is SNEGSKA in the germline V gene (reference sequence). The CDR3 consists of 16 residues. V was pared by 1 base and J by 2 bases, with 18 bases between. The CDR3 is CSARALAWGGAYEQYF. In DNA form, the CDR3 reads TGCAGTGCTAGAGCCTTGGCGTGGGGCGGAGCCTACGAGCAGTACTTC.

This clonotype was observed at least ten times. J is TRBJ2-7 and V is TRBV30, with TRBD1 matching over 9 bases. Germline CDR1 GTSNPN, CDR2 SVGIG (reference sequence). The CDR3 has 12 residues. With 7 bases clipped from V and 5 bases from J, the junction kept 6 bases outside the gene matches. DNA of the CDR3: TGTGCCTTAACAGGGGGCGGAAACGAGCAGTACTTC. It encodes CALTGGGNEQYF.